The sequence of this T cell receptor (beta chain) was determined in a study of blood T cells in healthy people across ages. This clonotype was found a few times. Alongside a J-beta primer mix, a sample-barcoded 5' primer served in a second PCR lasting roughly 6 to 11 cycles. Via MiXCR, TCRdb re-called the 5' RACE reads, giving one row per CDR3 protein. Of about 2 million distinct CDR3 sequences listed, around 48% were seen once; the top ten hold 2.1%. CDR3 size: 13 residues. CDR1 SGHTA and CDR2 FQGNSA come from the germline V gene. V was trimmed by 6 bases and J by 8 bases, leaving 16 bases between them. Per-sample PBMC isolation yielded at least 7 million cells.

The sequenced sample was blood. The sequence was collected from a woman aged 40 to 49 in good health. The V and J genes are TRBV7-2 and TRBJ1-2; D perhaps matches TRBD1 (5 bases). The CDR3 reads CASSLTERLGYTF. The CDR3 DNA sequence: TGTGCCAGCAGTCTGACAGAGCGGCTAGGCTACACCTTC.